This TCR beta chain was obtained from a study of blood T cells in healthy people across ages. V lost 5 bases to trimming and J lost 4 bases, with 15 bases between them. The CDR3 loop spans 15 amino acids. PCR was performed a second time for about 6 to 12 cycles using a sample-barcoded 5' primer and a J-beta primer mix. TCRdb re-called the 5' RACE reads with MiXCR, one entry per CDR3 protein. Of about 320,000 distinct CDR3 sequences listed, 27% are singletons. For every donor, a draw yielded roughly 10 milliliters of peripheral blood. The sample was blood. The origin of this receptor is a woman in her sixties or seventies in good health. V gene TRBV12-3 or TRBV12-4 combines with J gene TRBJ1-3; D unresolved. Here the CDR3 reads CASSPPEGAGNTIYF. CDR3 nucleotides: TGTGCCAGCAGTCCCCCCGAGGGAGCCGGAAACACCATATATTTT.